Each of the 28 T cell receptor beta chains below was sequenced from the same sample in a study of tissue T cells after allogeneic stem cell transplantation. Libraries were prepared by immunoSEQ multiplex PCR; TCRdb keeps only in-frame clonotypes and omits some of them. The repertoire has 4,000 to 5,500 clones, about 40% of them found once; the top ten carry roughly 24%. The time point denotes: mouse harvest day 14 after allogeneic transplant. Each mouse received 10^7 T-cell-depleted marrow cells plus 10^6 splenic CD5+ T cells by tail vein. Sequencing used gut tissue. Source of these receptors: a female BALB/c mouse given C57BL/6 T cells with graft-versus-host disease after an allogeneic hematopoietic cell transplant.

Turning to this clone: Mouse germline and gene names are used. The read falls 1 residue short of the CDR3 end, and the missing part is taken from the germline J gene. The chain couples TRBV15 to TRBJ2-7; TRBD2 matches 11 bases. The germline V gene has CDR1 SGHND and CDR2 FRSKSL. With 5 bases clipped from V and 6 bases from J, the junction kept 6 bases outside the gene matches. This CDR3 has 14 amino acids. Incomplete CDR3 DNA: TGTGCCAGCAGTCCCGGGACTGGGGGATTTGAACAGTAC. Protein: CASSPGTGGFEQY. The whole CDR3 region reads CASSPGTGGFEQYF.

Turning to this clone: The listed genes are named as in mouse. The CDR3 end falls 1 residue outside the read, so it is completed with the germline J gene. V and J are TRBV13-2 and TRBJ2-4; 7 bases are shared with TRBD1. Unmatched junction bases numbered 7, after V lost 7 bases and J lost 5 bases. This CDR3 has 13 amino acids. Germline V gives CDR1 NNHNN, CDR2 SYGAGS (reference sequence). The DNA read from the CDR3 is TGTGCCAGCAGTGGCCGGACAGGAAACACCTTGTAC. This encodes CASSGRTGNTLY. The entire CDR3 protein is CASSGRTGNTLYF.

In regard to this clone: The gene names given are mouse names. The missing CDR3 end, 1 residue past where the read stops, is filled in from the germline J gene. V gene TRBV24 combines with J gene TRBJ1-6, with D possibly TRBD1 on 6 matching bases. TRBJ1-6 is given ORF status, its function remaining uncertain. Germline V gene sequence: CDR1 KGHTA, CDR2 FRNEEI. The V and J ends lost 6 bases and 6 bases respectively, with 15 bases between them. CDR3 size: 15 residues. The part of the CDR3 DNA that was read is TGTGCCAGCAGGCTCTCAGGGGCGGGTAATTCGCCCCTCTAC. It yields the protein CASRLSGAGNSPLY. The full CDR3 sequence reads CASRLSGAGNSPLYF.

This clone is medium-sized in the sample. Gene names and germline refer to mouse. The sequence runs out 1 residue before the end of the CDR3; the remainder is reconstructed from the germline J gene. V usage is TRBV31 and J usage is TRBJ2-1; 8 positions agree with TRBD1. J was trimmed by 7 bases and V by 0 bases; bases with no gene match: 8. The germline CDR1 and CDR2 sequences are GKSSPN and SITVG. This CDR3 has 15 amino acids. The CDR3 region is CAWSLATGGGAEQFF. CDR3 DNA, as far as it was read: TGTGCCTGGAGTCTAGCCACAGGGGGTGGGGCTGAGCAGTTC. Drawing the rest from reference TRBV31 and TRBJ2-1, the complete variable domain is AQTIHQWPVAEIKAVGSPLSLGCTIKGKSSPNLYWYWQATGGTLQQLFYSITVGQVESVVQLNLSASRPKDDQFILSTEKLLLSHSGFYLCAWSLATGGGAEQFFGPGTRLTVL.

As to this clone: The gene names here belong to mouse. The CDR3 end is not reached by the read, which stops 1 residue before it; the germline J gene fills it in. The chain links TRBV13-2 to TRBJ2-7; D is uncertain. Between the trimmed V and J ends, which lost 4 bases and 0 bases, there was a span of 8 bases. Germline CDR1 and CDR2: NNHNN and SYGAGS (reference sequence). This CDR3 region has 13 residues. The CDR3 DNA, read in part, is TGTGCCAGCGGTAGGGATATCTCCTATGAACAGTAC. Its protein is CASGRDISYEQY. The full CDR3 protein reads CASGRDISYEQYF.

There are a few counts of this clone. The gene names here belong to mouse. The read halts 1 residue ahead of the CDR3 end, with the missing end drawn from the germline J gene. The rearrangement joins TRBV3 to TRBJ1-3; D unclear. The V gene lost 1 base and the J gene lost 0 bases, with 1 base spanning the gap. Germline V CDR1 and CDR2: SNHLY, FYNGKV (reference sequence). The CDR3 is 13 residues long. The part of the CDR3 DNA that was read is TGTGCCAGCAGCTTAGATTCTGGAAATACGCTCTAT. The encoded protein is CASSLDSGNTLY. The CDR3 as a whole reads CASSLDSGNTLYF.

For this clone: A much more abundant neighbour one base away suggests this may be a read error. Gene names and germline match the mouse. CDR3 protein: CASSPGLGRGGDTQYF. The DNA read from the CDR3 is TGTGCCAGCAGCCCGGGACTGGGGAGGGGAGGGGACACCCAGTAC. The chain recombines TRBV15 with TRBJ2-5; 10 bases agree with TRBD2. The read halts 1 residue ahead of the CDR3 end, with the missing end drawn from the germline J gene. The V gene end was trimmed by 6 bases and the J gene end by 6 bases; junction bases not matched to a gene: 12. Looked up from germline, CDR1 is SGHND and CDR2 is FRSKSL. This CDR3 has 16 amino acids.

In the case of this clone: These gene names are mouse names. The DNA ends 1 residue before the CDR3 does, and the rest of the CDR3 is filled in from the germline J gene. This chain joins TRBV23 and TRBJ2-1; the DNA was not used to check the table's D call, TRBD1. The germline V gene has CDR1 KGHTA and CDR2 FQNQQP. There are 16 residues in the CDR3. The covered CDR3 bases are TGCTCCAGCAGTCACCACGACAGACAAAACTATGCTGAGCAGTTC. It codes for CSSSHHDRQNYAEQF. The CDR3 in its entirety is CSSSHHDRQNYAEQFF.

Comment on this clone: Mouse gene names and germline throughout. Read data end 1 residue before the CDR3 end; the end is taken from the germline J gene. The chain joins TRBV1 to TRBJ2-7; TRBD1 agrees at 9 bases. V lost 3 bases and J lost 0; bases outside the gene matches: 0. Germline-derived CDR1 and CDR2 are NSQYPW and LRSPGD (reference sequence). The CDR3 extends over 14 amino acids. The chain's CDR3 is CTCSATGGSYEQYF. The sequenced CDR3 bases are TGCACCTGCAGTGCGACAGGGGGCTCCTATGAACAGTAC.

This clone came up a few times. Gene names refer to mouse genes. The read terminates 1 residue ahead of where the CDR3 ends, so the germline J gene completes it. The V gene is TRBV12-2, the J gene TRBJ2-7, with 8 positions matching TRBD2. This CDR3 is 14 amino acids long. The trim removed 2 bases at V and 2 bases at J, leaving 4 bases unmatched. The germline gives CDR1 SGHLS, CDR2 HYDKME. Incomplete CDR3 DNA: TGTGCCAGCTCTCAAGACTGGGGCCCCTATGAACAGTAC. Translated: CASSQDWGPYEQY. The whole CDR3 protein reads CASSQDWGPYEQYF.

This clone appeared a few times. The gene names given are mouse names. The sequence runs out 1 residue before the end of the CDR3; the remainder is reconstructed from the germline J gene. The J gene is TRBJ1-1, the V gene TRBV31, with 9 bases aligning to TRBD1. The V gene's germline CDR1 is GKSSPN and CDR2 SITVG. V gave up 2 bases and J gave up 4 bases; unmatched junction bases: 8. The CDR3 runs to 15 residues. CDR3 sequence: CAWSEGQGTGTEVFF. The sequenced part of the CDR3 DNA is TGTGCCTGGAGTGAGGGACAGGGAACGGGCACAGAAGTCTTC.

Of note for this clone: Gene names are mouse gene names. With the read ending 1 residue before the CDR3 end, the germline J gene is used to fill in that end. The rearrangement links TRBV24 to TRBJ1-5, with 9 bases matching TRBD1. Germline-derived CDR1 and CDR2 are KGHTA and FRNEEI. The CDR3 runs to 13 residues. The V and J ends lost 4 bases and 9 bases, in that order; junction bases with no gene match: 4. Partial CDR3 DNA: TGTGCCAGCAGTCCGGGACAGGGAACGGCTCCGCTT. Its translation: CASSPGQGTAPL. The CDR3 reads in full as CASSPGQGTAPLF.

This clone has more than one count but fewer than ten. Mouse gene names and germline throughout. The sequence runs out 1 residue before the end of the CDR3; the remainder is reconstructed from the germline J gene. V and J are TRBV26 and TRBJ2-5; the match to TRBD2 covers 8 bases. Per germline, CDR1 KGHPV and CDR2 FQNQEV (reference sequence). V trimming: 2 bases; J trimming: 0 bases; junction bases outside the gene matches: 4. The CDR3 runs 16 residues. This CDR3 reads CASSLVGGVNQDTQYF. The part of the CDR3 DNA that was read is TGTGCCAGCAGTCTGGTTGGGGGGGTTAACCAAGACACCCAGTAC.

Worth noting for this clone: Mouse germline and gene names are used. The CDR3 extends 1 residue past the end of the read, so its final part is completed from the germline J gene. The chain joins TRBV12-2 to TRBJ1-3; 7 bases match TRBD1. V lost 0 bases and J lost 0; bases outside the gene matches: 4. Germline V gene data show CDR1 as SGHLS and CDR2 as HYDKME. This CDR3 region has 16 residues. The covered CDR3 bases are TGTGCCAGCTCTCTCGAGACAGGGAATTCTGGAAATACGCTCTAT. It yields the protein CASSLETGNSGNTLY. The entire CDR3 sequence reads CASSLETGNSGNTLYF.

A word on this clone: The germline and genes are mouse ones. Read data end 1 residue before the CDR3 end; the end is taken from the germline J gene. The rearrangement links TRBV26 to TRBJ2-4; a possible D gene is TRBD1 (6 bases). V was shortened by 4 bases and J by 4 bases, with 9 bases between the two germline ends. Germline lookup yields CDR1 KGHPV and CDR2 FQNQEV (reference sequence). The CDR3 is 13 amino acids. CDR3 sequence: CASSPGQKNTLYF. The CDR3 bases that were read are TGTGCCAGCAGTCCGGGACAAAAAAACACCTTGTAC.

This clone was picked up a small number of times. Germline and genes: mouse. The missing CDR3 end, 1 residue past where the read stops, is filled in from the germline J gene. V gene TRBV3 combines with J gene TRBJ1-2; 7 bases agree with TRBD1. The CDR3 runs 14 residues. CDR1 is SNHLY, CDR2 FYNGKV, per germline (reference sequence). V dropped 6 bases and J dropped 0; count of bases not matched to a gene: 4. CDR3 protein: CASSRDSPNSDYTF. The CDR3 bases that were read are TGTGCCAGCAGTAGGGACAGCCCAAACTCCGACTACACC.

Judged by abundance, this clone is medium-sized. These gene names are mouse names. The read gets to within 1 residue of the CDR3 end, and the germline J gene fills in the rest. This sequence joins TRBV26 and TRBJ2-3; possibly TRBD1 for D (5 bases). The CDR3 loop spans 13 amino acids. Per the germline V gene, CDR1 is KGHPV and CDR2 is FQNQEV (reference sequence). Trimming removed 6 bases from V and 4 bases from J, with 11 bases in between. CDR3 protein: CASSRPGSETLYF. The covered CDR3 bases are TGTGCCAGCAGCCGGCCAGGGTCAGAAACGCTGTAT. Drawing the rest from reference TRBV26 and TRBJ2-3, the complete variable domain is NSKVIQTPRYLVKGQGQKAKMRCIPEKGHPVVFWYQQNKNNEFKFLINFQNQEVLQQIDMTEKRFSAECPSNSPCSLEIQSSEAGDSALYLCASSRPGSETLYFGSGTRLTVL.

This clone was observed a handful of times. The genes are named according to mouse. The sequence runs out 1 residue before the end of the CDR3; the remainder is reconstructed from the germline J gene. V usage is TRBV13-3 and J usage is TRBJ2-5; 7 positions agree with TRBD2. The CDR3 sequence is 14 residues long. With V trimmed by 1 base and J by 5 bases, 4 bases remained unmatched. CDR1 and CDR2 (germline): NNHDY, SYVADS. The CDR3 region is CASSDLTGRDTQYF. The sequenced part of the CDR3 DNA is TGTGCCAGCAGTGATTTGACTGGGCGAGACACCCAGTAC.

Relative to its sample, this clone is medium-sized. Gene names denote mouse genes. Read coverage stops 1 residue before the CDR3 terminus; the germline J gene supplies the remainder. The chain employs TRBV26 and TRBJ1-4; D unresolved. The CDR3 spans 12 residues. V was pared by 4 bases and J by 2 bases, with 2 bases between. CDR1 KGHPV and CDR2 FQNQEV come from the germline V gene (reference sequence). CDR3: CASSPSNERLFF. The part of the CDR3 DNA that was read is TGTGCCAGCAGTCCCTCCAACGAAAGATTATTT.

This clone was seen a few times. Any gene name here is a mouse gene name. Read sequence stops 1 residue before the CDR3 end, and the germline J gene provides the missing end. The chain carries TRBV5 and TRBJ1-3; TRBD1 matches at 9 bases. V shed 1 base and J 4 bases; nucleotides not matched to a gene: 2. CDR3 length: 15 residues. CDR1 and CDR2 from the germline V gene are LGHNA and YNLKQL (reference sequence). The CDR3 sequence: CASSQGTGVGNTLYF. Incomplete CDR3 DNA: TGTGCCAGCAGCCAAGGGACAGGGGTGGGAAATACGCTCTAT.

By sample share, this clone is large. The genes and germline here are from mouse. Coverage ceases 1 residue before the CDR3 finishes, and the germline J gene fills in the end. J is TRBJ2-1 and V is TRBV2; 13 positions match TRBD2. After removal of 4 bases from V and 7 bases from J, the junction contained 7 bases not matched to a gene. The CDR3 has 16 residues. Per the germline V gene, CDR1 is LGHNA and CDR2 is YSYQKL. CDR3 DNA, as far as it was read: TGTGCCAGCAGCCTCGGACTGGGGGGGCGCGGAGCTGAGCAGTTC. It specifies CASSLGLGGRGAEQF. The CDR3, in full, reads CASSLGLGGRGAEQFF.

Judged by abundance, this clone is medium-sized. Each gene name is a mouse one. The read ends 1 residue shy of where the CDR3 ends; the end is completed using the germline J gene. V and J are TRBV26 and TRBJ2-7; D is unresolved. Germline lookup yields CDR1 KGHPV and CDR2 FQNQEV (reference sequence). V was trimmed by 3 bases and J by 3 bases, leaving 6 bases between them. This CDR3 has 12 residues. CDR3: CASSLVDYEQYF. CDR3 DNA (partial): TGTGCCAGCAGTCTCGTGGACTATGAACAGTAC. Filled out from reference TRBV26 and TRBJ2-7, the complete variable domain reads NSKVIQTPRYLVKGQGQKAKMRCIPEKGHPVVFWYQQNKNNEFKFLINFQNQEVLQQIDMTEKRFSAECPSNSPCSLEIQSSEAGDSALYLCASSLVDYEQYFGPGTRLTVL.

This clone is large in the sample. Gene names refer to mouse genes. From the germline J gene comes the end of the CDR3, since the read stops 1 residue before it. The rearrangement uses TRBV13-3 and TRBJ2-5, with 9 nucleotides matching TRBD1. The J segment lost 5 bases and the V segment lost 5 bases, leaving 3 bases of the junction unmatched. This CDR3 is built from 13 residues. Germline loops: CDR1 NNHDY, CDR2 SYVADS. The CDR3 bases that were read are TGTGCCAGCAGCCCGGGACAGGGAGACACCCAGTAC. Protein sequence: CASSPGQGDTQY. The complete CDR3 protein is CASSPGQGDTQYF. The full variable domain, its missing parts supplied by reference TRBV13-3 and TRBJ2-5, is EAAVTQSPRSKVAVTGGKVTLSCHQTNNHDYMYWYRQDTGHGLRLIHYSYVADSTEKGDIPDGYKASRPSQENFSLILELASLSQTAVYFCASSPGQGDTQYFGPGTRLLVL.

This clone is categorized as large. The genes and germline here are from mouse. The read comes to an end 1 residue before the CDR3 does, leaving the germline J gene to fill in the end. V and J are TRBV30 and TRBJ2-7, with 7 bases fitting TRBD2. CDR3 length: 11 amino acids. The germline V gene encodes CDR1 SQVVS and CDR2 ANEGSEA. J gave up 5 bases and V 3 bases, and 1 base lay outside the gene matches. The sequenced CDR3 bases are TGTAGTTCTAGGACTGGGAATGAACAGTAC. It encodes CSSRTGNEQY. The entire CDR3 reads CSSRTGNEQYF. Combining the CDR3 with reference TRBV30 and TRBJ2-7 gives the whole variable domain SVLLYQKPNRDICQSGTSLKIQCVADSQVVSMFWYQQFQEQSLMLMATANEGSEATYESGFTKDKFPISRPNLTFSTLTVNNARPGDSSIYFCSSRTGNEQYFGPGTRLTVL.

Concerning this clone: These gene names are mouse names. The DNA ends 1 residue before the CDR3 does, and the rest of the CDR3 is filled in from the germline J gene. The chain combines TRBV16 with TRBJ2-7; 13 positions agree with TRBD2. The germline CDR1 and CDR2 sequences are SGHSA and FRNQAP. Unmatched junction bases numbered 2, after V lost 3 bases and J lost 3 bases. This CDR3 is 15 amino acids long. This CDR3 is CASSFGTGGVYEQYF. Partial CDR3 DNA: TGTGCAAGCAGCTTTGGGACTGGGGGGGTCTATGAACAGTAC.

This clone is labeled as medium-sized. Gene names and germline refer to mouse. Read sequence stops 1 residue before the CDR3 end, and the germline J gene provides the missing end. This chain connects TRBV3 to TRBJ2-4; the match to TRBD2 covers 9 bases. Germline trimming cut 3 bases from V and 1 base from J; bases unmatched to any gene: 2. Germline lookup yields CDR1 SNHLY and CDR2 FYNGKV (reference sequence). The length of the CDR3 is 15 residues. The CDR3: CASSFWGGGQNTLYF. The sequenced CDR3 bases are TGTGCCAGCAGCTTCTGGGGGGGAGGTCAAAACACCTTGTAC.

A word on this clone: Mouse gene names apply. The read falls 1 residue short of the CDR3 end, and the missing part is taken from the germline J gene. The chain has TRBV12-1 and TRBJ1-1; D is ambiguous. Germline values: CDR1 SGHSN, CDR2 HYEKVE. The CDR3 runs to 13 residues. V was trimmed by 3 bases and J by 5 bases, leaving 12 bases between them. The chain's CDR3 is CASSDLVQTEVFF. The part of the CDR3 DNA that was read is TGTGCCAGCTCTGACCTTGTCCAGACAGAAGTCTTC.

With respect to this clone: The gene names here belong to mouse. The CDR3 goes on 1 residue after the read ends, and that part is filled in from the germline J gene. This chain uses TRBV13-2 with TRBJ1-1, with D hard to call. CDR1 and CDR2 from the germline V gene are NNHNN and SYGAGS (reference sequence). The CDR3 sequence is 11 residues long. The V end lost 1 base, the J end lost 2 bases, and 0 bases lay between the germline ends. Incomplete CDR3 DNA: TGTGCCAGCGGTGATAACACAGAAGTCTTC. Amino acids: CASGDNTEVF. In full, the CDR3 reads CASGDNTEVFF.